This TCR beta chain was identified during a study of control samples from healthy donors and cancer patients (dated by TCRdb to the early 2020s). Comments on this clone: No cognate antigen has been identified for it. The record has no base qualities; no much larger clone is one base away.

Reading from cysteine to phenylalanine, the CDR3 counts 24 amino acids. Kept here is only the CDR3 DNA, which spans 72 bases and is read in frame from base 1. The library came from the immunoSEQ multiplex PCR assay. The source is immuneACCESS, and TCRdb retained only in-frame sequences with V and J called. Part of the clones is not carried over; for the studies checked, unresolved V genes explain less than half of this, and the remainder is unexplained. For this sample the table gives 160,000 or so clones, of which 80% to 95% were detected only once. The ten largest clonotypes hold 0.65% to 0.85% of the sample.

This TCR was sampled from a woman aged 25 to 45 in good health. Sequences were obtained from blood. The chain employs TRBV21-1 and TRBJ2-3; TRBD2 is the table's D call, not checked against the DNA. TRBV21-1 is flagged as a pseudogene. The bases are TGTGCCAGCAGCAAAGTGGGCGCTAGTCTGCTCGGCGGGGGGCCTGCGTTGAGCACAGATACGCAGTATTTT. This gives the protein CASSKVGASLLGGGPALSTDTQYF.